One sample yielded the 10 T cell receptor beta chains listed below, sequenced in a study of T cell changes during pregnancy in multiple sclerosis. Sequenced by immunoSEQ multiplex PCR; TCRdb stores in-frame clones only, minus some. This table holds approximately 37,000 clones, just over 90% found once. The material sequenced was CD4+ T cells from peripheral blood mononuclear cells, taken in the third trimester of pregnancy. The source of these receptors is a female donor with multiple sclerosis, enrolled in a pregnancy study.

The V and J genes are TRBV5-1 and TRBJ1-2, with a possible D match to TRBD1 (6 bases). From germline, CDR1 is SGHRS and CDR2 YFSETQ. V lost 1 base to trimming and J lost 3 bases, with 10 bases between them. The CDR3 is made up of 14 amino acids. CDR3 nucleotides: TGCGCCAGCAGCTTGAGGGGGGGGGACTATGGCTACACCTTC. It codes for CASSLRGGDYGYTF.

The rearrangement uses TRBV7-2 and TRBJ2-5, with D hard to call. Germline V CDR1 and CDR2: SGHTA, FQGNSA. The V end lost 7 bases, the J end lost 7 bases, and 13 bases lay between the germline ends. The CDR3 covers 12 residues. The CDR3 nucleotides read TGTGCCAGCACCGCAAATGTCGGGACCCAGTACTTC. It translates to CASTANVGTQYF.

The chain employs TRBV5-1 and TRBJ2-1; 11 nucleotides match TRBD2. CDR1 is SGHRS, CDR2 YFSETQ, per germline. The CDR3 consists of 17 residues. Trimming cost V 2 bases and J 12 bases; bases outside gene matches: 16. The CDR3 sequence: CASSLDPKGKLAGAQFF. The CDR3 DNA is TGCGCCAGCAGCTTAGACCCTAAGGGGAAACTAGCGGGAGCGCAGTTCTTC.

The J gene is TRBJ1-1, the V gene TRBV6-6, with D uncertain. CDR3 length: 13 residues. V was trimmed by 4 bases and J by 0 bases, leaving 6 bases between them. Germline V gene sequence: CDR1 MNHNY, CDR2 SVGAGI (reference sequence). The CDR3 DNA reads TGTGCCAGCAGTTCCGGGTTGAACACTGAAGCTTTCTTT. It encodes CASSSGLNTEAFF.

V gene TRBV30 combines with J gene TRBJ1-3; 8 bases fit TRBD1. Germline assignment: CDR1 GTSNPN and CDR2 SVGIG (reference sequence). This CDR3 has 16 residues. V lost 2 bases to trimming and J lost 5 bases; unmatched junction nucleotides: 11. CDR3 amino acids: CAWSTSPRTGRNTIYF. CDR3 sequence (DNA): TGTGCCTGGAGTACATCTCCACGGACAGGGCGAAACACCATATATTTT.

The chain joins TRBV11-1 to TRBJ1-6; TRBD1 aligns across 9 bases. The CDR3 covers 17 residues. CDR1 and CDR2 (germline): SGHAT, FQDESV (reference sequence). With 5 bases clipped from V and 9 bases from J, the junction kept 14 bases outside the gene matches. The CDR3 reads CASSLRTGASGGSPLHF. The CDR3 DNA reads TGTGCCAGCAGCCTTCGGACAGGGGCAAGCGGGGGTTCACCCCTCCACTTT.

The rearrangement links TRBV27 to TRBJ1-1; no firm D call. V lost 6 bases and J lost 0, with 5 bases in between. This CDR3 has 12 amino acids. CDR1 and CDR2 from the germline V gene are MNHEY and SMNVEV (reference sequence). Written as DNA, the CDR3 is TGTGCCAGCAGGGCCCTGAACACTGAAGCTTTCTTT. Translated, it gives CASRALNTEAFF.

This sequence joins TRBV4-1 and TRBJ2-4; D is unclear. CDR1 MGHRA and CDR2 YSYEKL come from the germline V gene. Trimming removed 3 bases from V and 4 bases from J, with 13 bases in between. The CDR3 has 15 residues. The DNA of the CDR3 is TGCGCCAGCAGCCAGCCGGAACAGCCTAAAAACATTCAGTACTTC. The encoded protein is CASSQPEQPKNIQYF.

The chain links TRBV5-8 to TRBJ2-5, with TRBD2 matching over 13 bases. Germline CDR1 is SGHTS and CDR2 is YDEGEE. With 2 bases clipped from V and 1 base from J, the junction kept 5 bases outside the gene matches. This CDR3 has 17 residues. The DNA of the CDR3 is TGTGCCAGCAGCTTTGGACTAGCGGGAGTTGGCCAAGAGACCCAGTACTTC. As protein: CASSFGLAGVGQETQYF.

The chain links TRBV11-2 to TRBJ2-5; 8 bases map to TRBD2. The CDR3 extends over 15 amino acids. Trimming removed 7 bases from V and 2 bases from J; junction bases left unmatched: 9. Germline lookup yields CDR1 SGHAT and CDR2 FQNNGV. The CDR3 DNA follows: TGTGCCAGCACCCAGCGGGCTAGCGGGCAAGAGACCCAGTACTTC. It yields the protein CASTQRASGQETQYF.